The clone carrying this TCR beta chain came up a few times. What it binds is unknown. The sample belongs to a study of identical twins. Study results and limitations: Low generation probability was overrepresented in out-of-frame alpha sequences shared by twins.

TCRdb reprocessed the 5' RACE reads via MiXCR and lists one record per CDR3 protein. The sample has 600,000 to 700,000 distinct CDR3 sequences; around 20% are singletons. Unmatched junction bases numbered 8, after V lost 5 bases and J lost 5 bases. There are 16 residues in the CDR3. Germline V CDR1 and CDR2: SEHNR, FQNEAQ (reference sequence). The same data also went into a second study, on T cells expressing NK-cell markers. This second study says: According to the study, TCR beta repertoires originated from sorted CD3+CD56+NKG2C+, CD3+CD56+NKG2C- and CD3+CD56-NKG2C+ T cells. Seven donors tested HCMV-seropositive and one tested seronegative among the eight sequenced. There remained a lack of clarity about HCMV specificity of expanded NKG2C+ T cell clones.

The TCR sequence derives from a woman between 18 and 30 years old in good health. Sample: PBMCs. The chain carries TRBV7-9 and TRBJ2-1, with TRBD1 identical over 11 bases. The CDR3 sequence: CASSRLGQGVNNEQFF. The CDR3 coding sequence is TGTGCCAGCAGCCGACTGGGACAGGGGGTAAACAATGAGCAGTTCTTC.